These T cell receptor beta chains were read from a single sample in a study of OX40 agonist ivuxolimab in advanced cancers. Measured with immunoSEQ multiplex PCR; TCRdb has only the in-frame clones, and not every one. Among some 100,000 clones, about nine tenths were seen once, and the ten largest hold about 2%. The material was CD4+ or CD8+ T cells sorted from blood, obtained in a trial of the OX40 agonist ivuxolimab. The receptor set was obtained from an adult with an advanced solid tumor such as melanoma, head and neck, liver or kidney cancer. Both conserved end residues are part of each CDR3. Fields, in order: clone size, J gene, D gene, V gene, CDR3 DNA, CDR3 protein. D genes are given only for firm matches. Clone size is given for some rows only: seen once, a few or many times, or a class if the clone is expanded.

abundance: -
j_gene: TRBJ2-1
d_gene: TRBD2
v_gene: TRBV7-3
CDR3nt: TGTGCCAGCAGCCATAGATCTAGCGGGGCTTTTAATGAGCAGTTCTTC
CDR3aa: CASSHRSSGAFNEQFF

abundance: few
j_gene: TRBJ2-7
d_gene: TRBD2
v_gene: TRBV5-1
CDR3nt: TGCGCCAGCAGCTTGGATAGCGGGGCCTACGAGCAGTACTTC
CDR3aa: CASSLDSGAYEQYF

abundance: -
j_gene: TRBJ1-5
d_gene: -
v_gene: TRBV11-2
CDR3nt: TGTGCCAGCAGCTTCGGTTACAATCAGCCCCAGCATTTT
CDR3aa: CASSFGYNQPQHF

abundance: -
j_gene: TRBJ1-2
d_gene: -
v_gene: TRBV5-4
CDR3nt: TGTGCCAGCAGCTTGGCCGGGGGGCGAGGGAGTGATGGCTACACCTTC
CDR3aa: CASSLAGGRGSDGYTF

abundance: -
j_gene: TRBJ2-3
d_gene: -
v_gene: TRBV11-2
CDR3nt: TGTGCCAGCAGCTCTGATTTCCCAGATACGCAGTATTTT
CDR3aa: CASSSDFPDTQYF

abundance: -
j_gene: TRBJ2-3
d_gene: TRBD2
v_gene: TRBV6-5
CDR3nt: TGTGCCAGCAGTAGCGGGAGTACAGATACGCAGTATTTT
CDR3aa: CASSSGSTDTQYF

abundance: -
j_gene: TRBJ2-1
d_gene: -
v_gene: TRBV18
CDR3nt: TGTGCCAGCTCACCTCAGGGAACCGGAGGCTACAATGAGCAGTTCTTC
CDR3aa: CASSPQGTGGYNEQFF

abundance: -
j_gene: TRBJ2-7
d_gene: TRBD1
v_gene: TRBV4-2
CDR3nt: TGTGCCAGCAGCCAAGGGGGGACAGGGGGTGGCGAGCAGTACTTC
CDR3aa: CASSQGGTGGGEQYF

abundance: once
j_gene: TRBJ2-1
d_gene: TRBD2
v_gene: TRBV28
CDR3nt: TGTGCCAGCAGTTTACCCTTTGGGGCGGGAGGTAACAATGAGCAGTTCTTC
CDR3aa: CASSLPFGAGGNNEQFF

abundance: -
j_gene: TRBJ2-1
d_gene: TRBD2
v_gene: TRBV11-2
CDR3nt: TGTGCCAGCAGCTTAGCCGGTCGATTCGCTAGCGGGAACAATGAGCAGTTCTTC
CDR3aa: CASSLAGRFASGNNEQFF

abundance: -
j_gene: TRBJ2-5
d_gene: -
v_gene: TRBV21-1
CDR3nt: TGTGCCAGCAGCGGACAGGACTTC
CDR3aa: CASSGQDF

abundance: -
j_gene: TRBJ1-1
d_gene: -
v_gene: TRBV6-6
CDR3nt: TGTGCCAGCAGGCGAGGGGAGGGAGGGACTGAAGCTTTCTTT
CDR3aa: CASRRGEGGTEAFF

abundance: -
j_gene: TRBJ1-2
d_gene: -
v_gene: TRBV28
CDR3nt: TGTGCCAGTGCGATTAACTATGGCTACACCTTC
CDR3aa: CASAINYGYTF

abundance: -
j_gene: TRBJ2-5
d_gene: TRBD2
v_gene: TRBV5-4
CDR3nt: TGTGCCAGCAGCGCCCCCTCTAGGGACTACCACTTC
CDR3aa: CASSAPSRDYHF

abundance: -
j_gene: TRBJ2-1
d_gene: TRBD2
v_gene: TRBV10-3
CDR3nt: TGTGCCATCAGTGGGGAACCAGCGGGAGTTCAGAATGAGCAGTTCTTC
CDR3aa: CAISGEPAGVQNEQFF

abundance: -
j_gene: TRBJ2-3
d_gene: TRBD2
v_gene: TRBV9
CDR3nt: TGTGCCAGCAGCCGGACTAGCGGGGGGCTACCTTTGGGCACAGATACGCAGTATTTT
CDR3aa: CASSRTSGGLPLGTDTQYF

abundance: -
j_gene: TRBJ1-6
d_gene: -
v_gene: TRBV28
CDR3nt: TGTGCCAGCAGACCCTACAGGGTATTCAATTCACCCCTCCACTTT
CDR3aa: CASRPYRVFNSPLHF

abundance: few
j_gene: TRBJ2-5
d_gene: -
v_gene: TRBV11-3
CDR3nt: TGTGCCAGCAGCTTAGCGTGGAGATCAGAGACCCAGTACTTC
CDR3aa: CASSLAWRSETQYF

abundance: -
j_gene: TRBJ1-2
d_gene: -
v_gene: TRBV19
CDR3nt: TGTGCCAGTAGCCCCTCCAGGGGCAAGGGTGGCTACACCTTC
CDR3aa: CASSPSRGKGGYTF

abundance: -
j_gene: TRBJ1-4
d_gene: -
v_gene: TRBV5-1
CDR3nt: TGCGCCAGCAGCTTAGAGAGGGAAAAACTGTTTTTT
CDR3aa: CASSLEREKLFF

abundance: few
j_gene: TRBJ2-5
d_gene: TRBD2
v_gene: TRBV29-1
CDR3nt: TGCAGCGTTTCGGGACTAGCGGGAGTAGTAGAGACCCAGTACTTC
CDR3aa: CSVSGLAGVVETQYF

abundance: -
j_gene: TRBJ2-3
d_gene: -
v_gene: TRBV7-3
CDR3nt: TGTGCCAGCAGCTTAGAAGGCGCGGGAAACACAGATACGCAGTATTTT
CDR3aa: CASSLEGAGNTDTQYF

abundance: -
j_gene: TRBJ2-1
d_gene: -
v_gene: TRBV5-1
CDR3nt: TGCGCCAGCAACCCCAGCGGAAACTCCTACAATGAGCAGTTCTTC
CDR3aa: CASNPSGNSYNEQFF

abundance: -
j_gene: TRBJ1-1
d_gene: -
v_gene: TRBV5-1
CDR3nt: TGCGCCAGCAGCTTGAGAGGGGACAACACTGAAGCTTTCTTT
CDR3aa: CASSLRGDNTEAFF

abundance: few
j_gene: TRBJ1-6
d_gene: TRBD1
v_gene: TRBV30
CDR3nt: TGTGCCTGGAGTGGGACAGGGGATAATTCACCCCTCCACTTT
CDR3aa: CAWSGTGDNSPLHF

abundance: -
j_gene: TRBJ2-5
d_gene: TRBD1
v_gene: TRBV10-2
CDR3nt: TGCGCCAGCAGGGGACAGCCTCCAGAGACCCAGTACTTC
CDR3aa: CASRGQPPETQYF

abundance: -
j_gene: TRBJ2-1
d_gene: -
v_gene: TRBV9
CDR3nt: TGTGCCAGCAGCTCTACCGAGAAGGGGGAGCAGTTCTTC
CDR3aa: CASSSTEKGEQFF

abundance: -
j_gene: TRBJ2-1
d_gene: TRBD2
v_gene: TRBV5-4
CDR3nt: TGTGCCAGCAGTTCTTTGGCGGGAGGGCCCCGGGAGCAGTTCTTC
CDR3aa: CASSSLAGGPREQFF

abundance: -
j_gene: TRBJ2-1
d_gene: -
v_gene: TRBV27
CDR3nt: TGTGCCAGCAGTGAAAGAGGTAATGAGCAGTTCTTC
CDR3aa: CASSERGNEQFF

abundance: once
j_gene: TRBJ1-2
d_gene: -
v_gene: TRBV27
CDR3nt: TGTGCCAGCAGTTCTTTGGGCAGGGACGGCTACACCTTC
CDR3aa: CASSSLGRDGYTF

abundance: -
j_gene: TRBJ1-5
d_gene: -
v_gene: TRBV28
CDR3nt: TGTGCCAGCAGTCCCCCTGTAGGAGCTCAAAATCAGCCCCAGCATTTT
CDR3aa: CASSPPVGAQNQPQHF